Below are 6 T cell receptor beta chains sequenced from a single sample in a study of control samples from healthy donors and cancer patients. Profiled with immunoSEQ multiplex PCR; TCRdb holds only in-frame clones, not every one. Among 77,000 or so clones listed, around 92% were seen once. The material sequenced was blood. The receptors were sampled from a man aged 30 to 45 in good health.

This chain connects TRBV7-6 to TRBJ2-2, with D hard to call. The length of the CDR3 is 12 residues. The V gene's germline CDR1 is SGHVS and CDR2 FNYEAQ. V was clipped by 1 base and J by 13 bases, with 10 bases between them. The CDR3 loop is CASSLEGLWLFF. The CDR3 region has the DNA TGTGCCAGCAGCTTAGAGGGCCTTTGGCTGTTTTTT. The variable domain in full, with the rest retrieved from reference TRBV7-6 and TRBJ2-2, is GAGVSQSPRYKVTKRGQDVALRCDPISGHVSLYWYRQALGQGPEFLTYFNYEAQQDKSGLPNDRFSAERPEGSISTLTIQRTEQRDSAMYRCASSLEGLWLFFGEGSRLTVL.

The V and J genes are TRBV15 and TRBJ2-7; a possible D gene is TRBD2 (6 bases). Per the germline V gene, CDR1 is LNHNV and CDR2 is YYDKDF (reference sequence). The CDR3 length is 17 residues. Trimming took off 3 bases at V and 1 base at J, with 19 bases between the two ends. DNA for the CDR3: TGTGCCACCAGCAGGCCCGATTCGCTGGAGGGGTCCTACGAGCAGTACTTC. Its protein is CATSRPDSLEGSYEQYF.

This sequence joins TRBV10-3 and TRBJ1-5; maybe TRBD1 (5 bases). The CDR3 sequence is 13 residues long. Trimming took 10 bases from V and 5 from J, leaving 15 bases between them. Germline V lookup: CDR1 ENHRY, CDR2 SYGVKD. The DNA for the CDR3 is TGTGCCACCGGTGGGGGGGTGGATCAGCCCCAGCATTTT. It codes for CATGGGVDQPQHF.

V and J are TRBV14 and TRBJ1-3; 7 bases are shared with TRBD1. The CDR3 consists of 14 residues. Germline V gene data show CDR1 as SGHDN and CDR2 as FVKESK. The J segment lost 4 bases and the V segment lost 2 bases, leaving 2 bases of the junction unmatched. This CDR3 is CASSQLGQGNTIYF. The CDR3 region has the DNA TGTGCCAGCAGCCAATTGGGACAGGGAAACACCATATATTTT.

This chain uses TRBV7-6 with TRBJ2-7; 7 nucleotides line up with TRBD1. The germline gives CDR1 SGHVS, CDR2 FNYEAQ. This CDR3 is 15 amino acids long. V lost 1 base and J lost 2; bases outside the gene matches: 5. The CDR3 protein is CASSLGDSAAYEQYF. CDR3 coding DNA: TGTGCCAGCAGCTTAGGGGACAGTGCCGCCTACGAGCAGTACTTC.

About this clone itself: The same CDR3 arises from other DNA sequences in this sample as well. V gene TRBV5-6 combines with J gene TRBJ2-1; 7 bases agree with TRBD1. This CDR3 has 14 residues. Losses at the gene ends were 1 base for V and 2 bases for J; bases not matched to a gene: 0. Germline V CDR1 and CDR2: SGHDT, YYEEEE. For the CDR3, the DNA is TGTGCCAGCAGCTTGCAGGGGGCCTACAATGAGCAGTTCTTC. Translation: CASSLQGAYNEQFF.